The T cell receptor (beta chain) under discussion was sequenced for a study of blood T cell repertoires in COVID-19. As for the study in general: COVID-19 samples from acute and convalescent phases originated in the United States, Italy and Spain. In each case, the material was cDNA or gDNA derived from T cells, B-cell-depleted T cells, or PBMCs.

V dropped 1 base and J dropped 7; count of bases not matched to a gene: 18. This CDR3 has 19 amino acids. Germline V gene data show CDR1 as SGHTA and CDR2 as FQGTGA. Libraries were prepared by immunoSEQ multiplex PCR; TCRdb keeps only in-frame clonotypes and omits some of them. The table shows over 200,000 clones, with approximately 83% occurring only once. This chain connects TRBV7-3 to TRBJ2-1; 8 bases align to TRBD2. The clonotype comes from a woman in her thirties or forties with active or convalescent COVID-19. Source material: peripheral blood. Here the CDR3 reads CASSLNPPGVSGSWNEQFF. CDR3 nucleotides: TGTGCCAGCAGCTTAAATCCCCCCGGGGTGAGCGGGAGTTGGAATGAGCAGTTCTTC.